The clone carrying this T cell receptor beta chain showed up just a few times. Its antigen is not known. This specimen belongs to a study of blood T cells in healthy people across ages. Study at large: The template switching approach captured approximately one barcoded beta molecule for every two T cells. Study-wide results and limits: It was held that the diversity estimates obtained from one million T cells were underestimates. It was the long-lived donors that had more naive CD4+ cells and higher diversity than aged donors.

Using a J-beta primer mix together with a sample-barcoded 5' primer, a second PCR was run for roughly 6 to 12 cycles. Every cDNA molecule bore a tag from a template-switch adaptor containing 12 random nucleotides. TCRdb re-analysed the 5' RACE reads in MiXCR, keeping a single row per CDR3 protein. Here the sample spans hundreds of thousands of distinct CDR3 sequences, 40% to 50% being singletons. The CDR3 runs to 16 residues. V shed 0 bases and J 0 bases; nucleotides not matched to a gene: 5. Germline values: CDR1 SGDLS, CDR2 YYNGEE. The chain is built from TRBV9 and TRBJ2-7; 8 positions match TRBD1. The sequence derives from a man aged 55 to 70 in good health. The sample comprised blood. CDR3 amino acids: CASSVADRGLSYEQYF. CDR3 coding DNA: TGTGCCAGCAGCGTAGCCGACAGGGGCCTCTCCTACGAGCAGTACTTC.